These T cell receptor beta chains were read from a single sample in a study of PD-L1 blockade in urothelial cancer. Profiling relied on immunoSEQ multiplex PCR, and the TCRdb table lists in-frame clones only, not all of them. The data contain 100,000 to 150,000 clones, about 84% of them singletons. The source was PBMCs, collected around atezolizumab (anti-PD-L1) treatment. These receptor sequences come from a man aged 50-59 years with urothelial cancer. The CDR3 runs from the conserved cysteine through the conserved F or W. D genes are given only for firm matches. Size tells how often a clone was seen (once, few, many) or the class of an expanded clone, and some rows leave it out.

TGCGCCAGCAGCCCCGCTGGCGGGAGTTGGGAGCAGTACTTC,CASSPAGGSWEQYF,TRBV5-1,14,TRBD2,-,TRBJ2-7
TGTGCCAGCAGCGATTACAGGGGGCGTTACGAGCAGTACTTC,CASSDYRGRYEQYF,TRBV27,14,TRBD1,-,TRBJ2-7
TGTGCCAGCATTACAGGGGCCTCTGGGGCCAACGTCCTGACTTTC,CASITGASGANVLTF,TRBV6-1,15,TRBD1,-,TRBJ2-6
TGTGCCAGCAGTGATTGGGACACAACTGAAGCTTTCTTT,CASSDWDTTEAFF,TRBV25-1,13,-,few,TRBJ1-1
TGCAGCGTTGGGCTCGTTGGGAGCACTGAAGCTTTCTTT,CSVGLVGSTEAFF,TRBV29-1,13,-,-,TRBJ1-1
TGTGCCTGGAGTGTGGGAGTAGCGGGAGGCGCGGAGACCCAGTACTTC,CAWSVGVAGGAETQYF,TRBV30,16,TRBD2,-,TRBJ2-5
TGTGCCAGTAGTACCCAAACGCAGGGCACAGATACGCAGTATTTT,CASSTQTQGTDTQYF,TRBV19,15,-,-,TRBJ2-3
TGTGCCAGCTCACCCCGAACAGGGAGCTCTGGAAACACCATATATTTT,CASSPRTGSSGNTIYF,TRBV18,16,-,once,TRBJ1-3
TGTGCCAGCAGAGGTGCCGGGACAGGGGCCCAGCCCCAGCATTTT,CASRGAGTGAQPQHF,TRBV2,15,TRBD1,-,TRBJ1-5
TGTGCCAGCAGCACTAAGACAGTCCCAAATACAGATACGCAGTATTTT,CASSTKTVPNTDTQYF,TRBV5-4,16,-,-,TRBJ2-3
TGTGCCAGCAGTTTATTCGGGACAACTAGCAATCAGCCCCAGCATTTT,CASSLFGTTSNQPQHF,TRBV27,16,-,-,TRBJ1-5
TGTGCCAGCGGCTTTCTGTTGGGACTAGCGGGACCGGACGCCCACAATGAGCAGTTCTTC,CASGFLLGLAGPDAHNEQFF,TRBV6-4,20,TRBD2,-,TRBJ2-1
TGTGCCAGCAGCGCCCCGGGACTAGCGGGAAGATTGTTCTTC,CASSAPGLAGRLFF,TRBV7-9,14,TRBD2,-,TRBJ2-1
TGTGCCAGCAGTTTCCCCGTCGACACTGAAGCTTTCTTT,CASSFPVDTEAFF,TRBV28,13,-,-,TRBJ1-1
TGTGCCAGCATCTCGACAAGGCCCTCCTACGAGCAGTACTTC,CASISTRPSYEQYF,TRBV6-5,14,-,-,TRBJ2-7
TGCGCCAGCAGCCCCGGGATTGACCCTAGCAATCAGCCCCAGCATTTT,CASSPGIDPSNQPQHF,TRBV5-1,16,-,-,TRBJ1-5
TGTGCCAGCAGCCTGTGGGACAGGTCCAATGAGCAGTTCTTC,CASSLWDRSNEQFF,TRBV13,14,TRBD1,few,TRBJ2-1
TGTGCCAGCAGCTTGATGCAGGGGGCATACGAGCAGTACTTC,CASSLMQGAYEQYF,TRBV7-9,14,TRBD1,-,TRBJ2-7
TGTGCCAGCAGCGTAGCGCCTAACAATGAGCAGTTCTTC,CASSVAPNNEQFF,TRBV9,13,-,once,TRBJ2-1
TGTGCCAGCAGCCCCAATGGTGGCGGGAGGGAGACCCAGTACTTC,CASSPNGGGRETQYF,TRBV7-3,15,TRBD2,-,TRBJ2-5
TGTGCCAGCAGTTTAGGGACCAGGGGGCCTCAGCCCCAGCATTTT,CASSLGTRGPQPQHF,TRBV28,15,TRBD1,-,TRBJ1-5
TGTGCCAGCAGTGATTGGGGGCTGGGCTACACCTTC,CASSDWGLGYTF,TRBV2,12,-,few,TRBJ1-2
TGTGCCAGCAGCCCCATGGCAGGGAACTACGAGCAGTACTTC,CASSPMAGNYEQYF,TRBV27,14,-,once,TRBJ2-7
TGTGCCAGCAGTGTTAGGGCAGGGCTCAGCTCTGGAAACACCATATATTTT,CASSVRAGLSSGNTIYF,TRBV6-1,17,-,-,TRBJ1-3
TGTGCCAGCATCTCATCCGCAGGGAGGTGGATATATAGCAATCAGCCCCAGCATTTT,CASISSAGRWIYSNQPQHF,TRBV28,19,-,-,TRBJ1-5
TGTGCCAGCAGCACCACCTCCCGGACTAGCGGCAACACCGGGGAGCTGTTTTTT,CASSTTSRTSGNTGELFF,TRBV7-9,18,TRBD2,-,TRBJ2-2
TGTGCCAGTAGTATGGCTAGCGGGAGTACAGAGCAGTACTTC,CASSMASGSTEQYF,TRBV19,14,TRBD2,few,TRBJ2-7
TGTGCCAGCAGCTCCCCCAAAAGCGGGAGCGATACAAATGAGCAGTTCTTC,CASSSPKSGSDTNEQFF,TRBV11-2,17,TRBD2,-,TRBJ2-1
TGTGCCAGCAGCTCCCCGGGACTTTATTCACCCCTCCACTTT,CASSSPGLYSPLHF,TRBV11-2,14,-,-,TRBJ1-6
TGTGCCAGTAGTGGACTCAGCTCCTACAATGAGCAGTTCTTC,CASSGLSSYNEQFF,TRBV19,14,-,-,TRBJ2-1
TGTGCCAGCAGCACGGGACAGAACACTGAAGCTTTCTTT,CASSTGQNTEAFF,TRBV9,13,-,once,TRBJ1-1
TGTGCCAGCAGTAACGGACAGGGGCTCCGGGGCTACACCTTC,CASSNGQGLRGYTF,TRBV27,14,TRBD1,-,TRBJ1-2
TGTGCCAGTAGTATATCCCTGGGCAGGGCCTATGAAGCTTTCTTT,CASSISLGRAYEAFF,TRBV19,15,-,-,TRBJ1-1
TGTGCCAGCAGAACCAAAGCGGGCCCTTCCACAGATACGCAGTATTTT,CASRTKAGPSTDTQYF,TRBV21-1,16,-,-,TRBJ2-3
TGTGCCAGCAGCTCCGAAGACAGCGAAACTTTCTTT,CASSSEDSETFF,TRBV5-6,12,-,-,TRBJ1-1
TGTGCCAGCAGCTTAGACCCCCTAGCGGGAGGCCTTATTTCTAGCACAGATACGCAGTATTTT,CASSLDPLAGGLISSTDTQYF,TRBV7-8,21,TRBD2,-,TRBJ2-3
TGTGCCAGCTCACCACCACTTTCTGAGCAGTTCTTC,CASSPPLSEQFF,TRBV18,12,-,-,TRBJ2-1
TGCGCCAGCAGCCCAGGGACTGTTCAGTACTTC,CASSPGTVQYF,TRBV4-1,11,-,-,TRBJ2-4
TGCAGCGCGCTAGCGGGAGGGCTCTACGAGCAGTACTTC,CSALAGGLYEQYF,TRBV29-1,13,TRBD2,-,TRBJ2-7
TGCGCCAGCAGAAACACAGGGGTATCGGTGGGCTATGGCTACACCTTC,CASRNTGVSVGYGYTF,TRBV5-1,16,TRBD1,-,TRBJ1-2
TGTGCCACCAGCAGGCGGAAGGGCGCGACTAGCGGGAGCTCCTACGAGCAGTACTTC,CATSRRKGATSGSSYEQYF,TRBV15,19,TRBD2,once,TRBJ2-7
TGCGCCAGCAGCGATCGGCCCATGACTAGCGGGGAATCCTACAATGAGCAGTTCTTC,CASSDRPMTSGESYNEQFF,TRBV5-1,19,TRBD2,-,TRBJ2-1
TGTGCCAGCAGTGAAGATCAGATCGGACAGGTCACAGATACGCAGTATTTT,CASSEDQIGQVTDTQYF,TRBV2,17,TRBD1,-,TRBJ2-3
TGCGCCAGCAACCCGGACAGTTCGAATGAGCAGTTCTTC,CASNPDSSNEQFF,TRBV5-1,13,-,-,TRBJ2-1